One sample yielded the 22 T cell receptor beta chains listed below, sequenced in a study of T-cell memory formation after mild COVID-19. TCRdb reanalysed the 5' RACE reads using MiXCR and keeps one entry per CDR3 protein. Of some 270,000 distinct CDR3 sequences listed, over 15% are singletons. The specimen sequenced was PBMCs or a T cell subset sorted from them (not recorded which). These receptors were obtained from an adult woman who had mild COVID-19 (a few samples of this study predate the infection). Cell type and time point are not known.

This clonotype showed up just a few times. This chain links TRBV20-1 with TRBJ1-5; D is perhaps TRBD1 (5 bases). Trimming left V 5 bases short and J 5 bases short, with 16 bases between. Germline V CDR1 and CDR2: DFQATT, SNEGSKA (reference sequence). The CDR3 is 14 amino acids. The DNA of the CDR3 is TGCAGTGCTGCTAAACAGGTTTTGGATCAGCCCCAGCATTTT. It encodes CSAAKQVLDQPQHF.

This clonotype has a handful of counts. The chain links TRBV5-1 to TRBJ1-1, with D possibly being TRBD1 (5 bases). Germline lookup yields CDR1 SGHRS and CDR2 YFSETQ. CDR3 length: 13 amino acids. Trimming removed 2 bases from V and 3 bases from J, with 8 bases in between. For the CDR3, the DNA is TGCGCCAGCAGCTTTCAAGGGGACACTGAAGCTTTCTTT. This codes for CASSFQGDTEAFF.

The chain carries TRBV5-1 and TRBJ2-2; TRBD2 might be the D (6 bases). CDR3 size: 14 residues. Germline lookup yields CDR1 SGHRS and CDR2 YFSETQ. Trimming left V 7 bases short and J 2 bases short, with 12 bases between. The CDR3 is CASGGFLNTGELFF. CDR3 coding DNA: TGCGCCAGCGGGGGGTTCCTAAACACCGGGGAGCTGTTTTTT. The complete variable domain, with remaining parts taken from reference TRBV5-1 and TRBJ2-2, reads KAGVTQTPRYLIKTRGQQVTLSCSPISGHRSVSWYQQTPGQGLQFLFEYFSETQRNKGNFPGRFSGRQFSNSRSEMNVSTLELGDSALYLCASGGFLNTGELFFGEGSRLTVL.

The chain links TRBV6-6 to TRBJ2-5, with TRBD2 matching over 7 bases. In germline, CDR1 is MNHNY, CDR2 SVGAGI (reference sequence). V was pared by 2 bases and J by 1 base, with 10 bases of the junction left unmatched. The CDR3 consists of 17 residues. The CDR3 nucleotides read TGTGCCAGCAGTTACGTGGGGTCTAGCGGCCTCCAAGAGACCCAGTACTTC. Its translation: CASSYVGSSGLQETQYF.

The chain carries TRBV5-1 and TRBJ2-7; 8 nucleotides align to TRBD1. The CDR3 spans 14 residues. The V segment lost 4 bases and the J segment 5 bases; nucleotides outside the gene matches: 8. Germline CDR1 reads SGHRS; CDR2 reads YFSETQ. The CDR3, as DNA: TGCGCCAGCAGCCTTTGGACAGGGATCAACGAGCAGTACTTC. This translates into CASSLWTGINEQYF.

The chain carries TRBV3-1 and TRBJ2-3, with a possible D match to TRBD1 (5 bases). The CDR3 length is 15 residues. Trimming cost V 4 bases and J 0 bases, with 11 bases left between them. CDR1 and CDR2 (germline): LGHDT, YNNKEL (reference sequence). The CDR3 nucleotides read TGTGCCAGCAGCCCGCAGACAGTGAGCACAGATACGCAGTATTTT. Its protein is CASSPQTVSTDTQYF.

This chain connects TRBV5-4 to TRBJ2-1; the match to TRBD2 covers 13 bases. CDR1 SGHNT and CDR2 YYREEE come from the germline V gene (reference sequence). Trimming removed 4 bases from V and 10 bases from J; junction bases left unmatched: 5. The CDR3 totals 14 residues. Here the CDR3 reads CASSPGLAGPEQFF. In DNA form, the CDR3 reads TGTGCCAGCAGCCCGGGACTAGCGGGGCCAGAGCAGTTCTTC.

V gene TRBV12-3 or TRBV12-4 combines with J gene TRBJ2-3; D gene unclear. Trimming removed 3 bases at V and 0 bases at J, with 4 bases between. This CDR3 contains 13 residues. The CDR3 DNA reads as TGTGCCAGCAGTTTTGCTAGCACAGATACGCAGTATTTT. Amino acids: CASSFASTDTQYF.

The rearrangement uses TRBV6-5 and TRBJ2-7; either TRBD1 or TRBD2 may fit D (6 bases each). Trimming removed 5 bases from V and 1 base from J, with 18 bases in between. The length of the CDR3 is 16 residues. From germline, CDR1 is MNHEY and CDR2 SVGAGI. The CDR3 protein is CASSPPGGGTSYEQYF. DNA of the CDR3: TGTGCCAGCAGTCCACCAGGTGGAGGGACATCCTACGAGCAGTACTTC.

This clonotype was counted only a few times. This rearrangement joins TRBV29-1 to TRBJ2-1; D possibly corresponds to TRBD1 (6 bases). This CDR3 region has 13 residues. CDR1 and CDR2 (germline): SQVTM, ANQGSEA. V shed 4 bases and J shed 7 bases, with 14 bases lying between them. CDR3 nucleotides: TGCAGCGTTGGGGCAGGACAGAGAAATGAGCAGTTCTTC. Its translation is CSVGAGQRNEQFF.

This chain joins TRBV18 and TRBJ2-1, with 7 bases lining up with TRBD1. Germline values: CDR1 KGHSH, CDR2 LQKENI. The trim removed 4 bases at V and 3 bases at J, leaving 12 bases unmatched. The CDR3 length is 17 residues. The CDR3 DNA sequence: TGTGCCAGCTCACATCCCTTGACAGGGCACCTCTACAATGAGCAGTTCTTC. This codes for CASSHPLTGHLYNEQFF.

This clonotype came up a few times. The genes are TRBV6-6 and TRBJ2-7, with D hard to call. Germline V gene data show CDR1 as MNHNY and CDR2 as SVGAGI (reference sequence). CDR3 size: 11 residues. Trimming cost V 5 bases and J 5 bases, with 7 bases left between them. CDR3 loop: CASSIRHEQYF. The CDR3 coding sequence is TGTGCCAGCAGTATACGACACGAGCAGTACTTC.

There are many counts of this clonotype. The chain couples TRBV7-3 to TRBJ2-2, with no clear D. Germline V CDR1 and CDR2: SGHTA, FQGTGA. Deletions cut 1 base from V and 4 bases from J, with 7 bases between. CDR3 length: 14 amino acids. CDR3 protein: CASSLNAVTGELFF. As DNA, the CDR3 is TGTGCCAGCAGCTTAAACGCGGTCACCGGGGAGCTGTTTTTT.

Many counts were recorded for this clonotype. The chain combines TRBV7-8 with TRBJ2-2, with a weak D call TRBD2 (6 bases). With 5 bases removed from V and 3 bases from J, the gap between germline ends came to 13 bases. CDR3 length: 15 amino acids. Germline CDR1 and CDR2: SGHVS and FQNEAQ. Here the CDR3 reads CASSTLGGDTGELFF. Here the CDR3 DNA reads TGTGCCAGCAGCACCCTTGGAGGGGACACCGGGGAGCTGTTTTTT. Combining the CDR3 with reference TRBV7-8 and TRBJ2-2 gives the whole variable domain GAGVSQSPRYKVAKRGQDVALRCDPISGHVSLFWYQQALGQGPEFLTYFQNEAQLDKSGLPSDRFFAERPEGSVSTLKIQRTQQEDSAVYLCASSTLGGDTGELFFGEGSRLTVL.

The CDR3 nucleotides are TGTGCCATCAGGGCGTTAGCGGGAGGGCAGCGGGAGCAGTTCTTC. The encoded protein is CAIRALAGGQREQFF. The chain links TRBV10-3 to TRBJ2-1; 11 bases agree with TRBD2. The length of the CDR3 is 15 residues. Unmatched junction bases numbered 11, after V lost 6 bases and J lost 10 bases. Looked up from germline, CDR1 is ENHRY and CDR2 is SYGVKD.

This chain links TRBV5-1 with TRBJ2-7, with D possibly TRBD2 on 6 matching bases. Trimming removed 0 bases from V and 3 bases from J, with 19 bases in between. This CDR3 is built from 17 residues. Germline lookup yields CDR1 SGHRS and CDR2 YFSETQ. CDR3 sequence reads: CASSLEVVGTWVYEQYF. The CDR3 nucleotides are TGCGCCAGCAGCTTGGAGGTTGTTGGGACTTGGGTCTACGAGCAGTACTTC.

The chain uses TRBV5-1 and TRBJ2-4, with D unclear. CDR1 and CDR2 (germline): SGHRS, YFSETQ. The ends were cut back, 0 bases at V and 2 bases at J, with 6 bases in the middle. This CDR3 region has 14 residues. The CDR3 coding sequence is TGCGCCAGCAGCTTGGCCTCCTCCAAAAACATTCAGTACTTC. Translated, it gives CASSLASSKNIQYF. Using reference TRBV5-1 and TRBJ2-4 for the parts outside the CDR3, the full variable domain is KAGVTQTPRYLIKTRGQQVTLSCSPISGHRSVSWYQQTPGQGLQFLFEYFSETQRNKGNFPGRFSGRQFSNSRSEMNVSTLELGDSALYLCASSLASSKNIQYFGAGTRLSVL.

This clonotype was seen a few times. The chain uses TRBV7-2 and TRBJ1-2; tentatively, D is TRBD1 (6 bases). Germline V CDR1 and CDR2: SGHTA, FQGNSA. V lost 0 bases to trimming and J lost 1 base, with 12 bases between them. The CDR3 runs to 16 residues. CDR3 in amino acids: CASSLAGQKFNYGYTF. In DNA form, the CDR3 reads TGTGCCAGCAGCTTAGCCGGACAGAAGTTTAACTATGGCTACACCTTC.

This chain links TRBV30 with TRBJ1-1, with unresolved D. Trimming took off 0 bases at V and 1 base at J, with 9 bases between the two ends. The V gene's germline CDR1 is GTSNPN and CDR2 SVGIG (reference sequence). The CDR3 is 14 residues long. The CDR3 loop is CAWSVPGRNTEAFF. The CDR3 coding sequence is TGTGCCTGGAGTGTACCTGGGAGGAACACTGAAGCTTTCTTT.

The chain joins TRBV12-3 or TRBV12-4 to TRBJ2-4, with D perhaps TRBD1 (6 bases). CDR3 length: 15 amino acids. Trimming cost V 2 bases and J 1 base, with 9 bases left between them. The CDR3, as DNA: TGTGCCAGCAGTTTAATACAGGGTGCCAAAAACATTCAGTACTTC. Its protein is CASSLIQGAKNIQYF.

CDR3 sequence reads: CASSQGVHSYNEQFF. In DNA, the CDR3 is TGTGCCAGCAGCCAAGGCGTTCACTCCTACAATGAGCAGTTCTTC. The rearrangement links TRBV4-2 to TRBJ2-1; D ambiguous. The CDR3 totals 15 residues. V lost 1 base and J 0 bases, leaving 7 bases between the germline ends. Germline V lookup: CDR1 LGHNA, CDR2 YNFKEQ.

This clonotype occurred a few times. The chain combines TRBV4-1 with TRBJ2-3; no reliable D call. This CDR3 region has 14 residues. Germline V CDR1 and CDR2: MGHRA, YSYEKL. Trimming pared 4 bases from V and 7 bases from J, leaving 15 bases between. The CDR3 sequence: CASSPLEATYTQYF. DNA of the CDR3: TGCGCCAGCAGCCCACTCGAGGCCACCTATACGCAGTATTTT.